The T cell receptor (beta chain) under discussion was sequenced for a study of blood T cell repertoires in COVID-19. Study-level information: COVID-19 samples, acute and convalescent, were from the United States, Italy and Spain. Nucleic acid was either cDNA or gDNA, and it came from T cells, B-cell-depleted T cells, or PBMCs.

Germline V lookup: CDR1 MDHEN, CDR2 SYDVKM. The CDR3 is made up of 17 amino acids. Losses at the gene ends were 4 bases for V and 2 bases for J; bases not matched to a gene: 12. Per the authors' pipeline: Amplification from reference gene primers served as the basis for estimated nucleated cell counts. Here immunoSEQ multiplex PCR was the method, and the copy in TCRdb shows in-frame clones only, minus some. V and J calls and clone size come straight from that table; D and trimming were deduced from the DNA. Among over 85,000 clones listed, around four fifths were seen once. This chain uses TRBV28 with TRBJ2-3; 7 bases agree with TRBD2. The sequence was obtained from a man aged 45-65 years with acute or convalescent COVID-19. Specimen: peripheral blood. DNA for the CDR3: TGTGCCAGCAGTTCGACAGAGGCTAGCGGATACACAGATACGCAGTATTTT. It translates to CASSSTEASGYTDTQYF.